This T cell receptor (beta chain) derives from a study of blood T cells in healthy people across ages. Isolation of PBMCs gave at least 6 million cells per sample. With 8 bases clipped from V and 7 bases from J, the junction kept 7 bases outside the gene matches. Germline V gives CDR1 ENHRY, CDR2 SYGVKD. This CDR3 has 13 amino acids. This clonotype was seen only a few times. With a J-beta primer mix and a sample-barcoded 5' primer, a second PCR ran about 6 to 11 cycles. TCRdb called the 5' RACE reads again in MiXCR, with one record for every CDR3 protein. The table records 850,000 to 1,100,000 distinct CDR3 sequences, around two fifths of them present only once.

The chain recombines TRBV10-3 with TRBJ2-1; 8 bases are shared with TRBD2. Sequences were obtained from blood. The TCR comes from a man younger than 35 in good health. CDR3 amino acids: CAISRGGRNEQFF. CDR3 nucleotide sequence: TGTGCCATCTCCCGGGGGGGGCGTAATGAGCAGTTCTTC.